These T cell receptor beta chains were read from a single sample in a study of CD8 T cells in Susac syndrome. TCRdb reanalysed the immunoSEQ multiplex PCR reads using MiXCR and keeps one entry per CDR3 protein. The sample consists of 130,000 or so distinct CDR3 sequences, over 90% of them appearing once. The specimen was CD8+ T cells from PBMCs. The receptors were gathered from a human donor with Susac syndrome. Each CDR3 is given with its conserved first and last residue. The D gene is left open where the match is weak. Rows give clone size only sometimes, using once, few, many, or a class for an expanded clone.

size | J | D | V | DNA | CDR3
- | TRBJ2-1 | - | TRBV19 | TGTGCCAGTAGTATAGCGGGGGGCATTCTCAATGAGCAGTTCTTC | CASSIAGGILNEQFF
- | TRBJ1-5 | TRBD1 | TRBV20-1 | TGCAGTGCTAGAGCCGAATCGGGACAGGGAGGGAGTAGGGATCAGCCCCAGCATTTT | CSARAESGQGGSRDQPQHF
- | TRBJ1-1 | - | TRBV27 | TGTGCCAGCAGTTTATTTGCCGGGGGGAACACTGAAGCTTTCTTT | CASSLFAGGNTEAFF
- | TRBJ2-3 | TRBD2 | TRBV29-1 | TGCAGCGTTACCCTAACTAGCGGGGGGGCTGTTGATACGCAGTATTTT | CSVTLTSGGAVDTQYF
- | TRBJ2-7 | - | TRBV2 | TGTGCCATCCGGGAGAGCTCCTACGAGCAGTACTTC | CAIRESSYEQYF
- | TRBJ2-3 | - | TRBV20-1 | TGCAGTGCTAGTGTAGGGGGGCCTGCAGATACGCAGTATTTT | CSASVGGPADTQYF
- | TRBJ2-7 | - | TRBV19 | TGTGCCAGTAGTTGGGGGAATGAGGTGGCATACGAGCAGTACTTC | CASSWGNEVAYEQYF
once | TRBJ2-7 | - | TRBV20-1 | TGCAGTGCCCATGTGTTGGACAGCTTTGCTTACGAGCAGTACTTC | CSAHVLDSFAYEQYF
- | TRBJ2-7 | - | TRBV20-1 | TGCAGTGCTAGAGACGGGACCGGGTACGAGCAGTACTTC | CSARDGTGYEQYF
- | TRBJ2-2 | TRBD1 | TRBV20-1 | TGCAGTGCTAGAGATTCGGGGACAGGGTGGAACACCGGGGAGCTGTTTTTT | CSARDSGTGWNTGELFF
- | TRBJ2-1 | TRBD2 | TRBV19 | TGTGCCAGTAACCGCGGGGGATATTACAATGAGCAGTTCTTC | CASNRGGYYNEQFF
- | TRBJ2-5 | - | TRBV29-1 | TGCAGCGTTGAAGTGGTTGCGGGGAAGACCCAGTACTTC | CSVEVVAGKTQYF
- | TRBJ2-3 | - | TRBV9 | TGTGCCAGCAGCGTAGGTAGCGGCACAGATACGCAGTATTTT | CASSVGSGTDTQYF
few | TRBJ2-7 | - | TRBV9 | TGTGCCAGCAGCGTTGGGGGGGGCACCTACGAGCAGTACTTC | CASSVGGGTYEQYF
once | TRBJ2-7 | - | TRBV9 | TGTGCCAGCAGCGTCCGGTCCTACGAGCAGTACTTC | CASSVRSYEQYF
once | TRBJ1-1 | TRBD1 | TRBV12-3/TRBV12-4 | TGTGCCAGCCGTGGACAGGAGGCTTTCTTT | CASRGQEAFF
- | TRBJ1-6 | - | TRBV4-1 | TGCGCCAGCAGCCAAGATGCTGAAGAACCCGAGTTCCACTTT | CASSQDAEEPEFHF
- | TRBJ2-7 | TRBD2 | TRBV12-3/TRBV12-4 | TGTGCCAGCAGTTCCACCCGACTAGCGGGGGTCTACGAGCAGTACTTC | CASSSTRLAGVYEQYF
- | TRBJ2-7 | TRBD2 | TRBV3-1 | TGTGCCAGCAGCCAGATGACGGACGGGGGGGAGCAGTACTTC | CASSQMTDGGEQYF
- | TRBJ1-1 | - | TRBV6-5 | TGTGCCAGCAGGTCGGGGAACACTGAAGCTTTCTTT | CASRSGNTEAFF
- | TRBJ2-5 | TRBD1 | TRBV20-1 | TGCAGTGCTGGCAGACAGGGAGAGACCCAGTACTTC | CSAGRQGETQYF
- | TRBJ2-3 | - | TRBV11-2 | TGTGCCAGCAGCTTAGTGGGGAACACAGATACGCAGTATTTT | CASSLVGNTDTQYF
- | TRBJ2-1 | - | TRBV4-1 | TGCGCCAGCAGCCAAGAAAGGGCCGGTGAGCAGTTCTTC | CASSQERAGEQFF
- | TRBJ2-1 | TRBD2 | TRBV6-1 | TGTGCCAGCGAGCCGACTAGCGGGGGGGCCGGCAATGAGCAGTTCTTC | CASEPTSGGAGNEQFF
once | TRBJ1-2 | - | TRBV29-1 | TGCAGCGTTGTCGAGGTTTCCGTCGGCTATGGCTACACCTTC | CSVVEVSVGYGYTF
- | TRBJ1-4 | TRBD1 | TRBV14 | TGTGCCAGCAGCCCCGACAGGGGGTATGAAAAACTGTTTTTT | CASSPDRGYEKLFF
- | TRBJ2-1 | - | TRBV6-1 | TGTGCCAGCAGTGTGCCTATCCTCGATGAGCAGTTCTTC | CASSVPILDEQFF